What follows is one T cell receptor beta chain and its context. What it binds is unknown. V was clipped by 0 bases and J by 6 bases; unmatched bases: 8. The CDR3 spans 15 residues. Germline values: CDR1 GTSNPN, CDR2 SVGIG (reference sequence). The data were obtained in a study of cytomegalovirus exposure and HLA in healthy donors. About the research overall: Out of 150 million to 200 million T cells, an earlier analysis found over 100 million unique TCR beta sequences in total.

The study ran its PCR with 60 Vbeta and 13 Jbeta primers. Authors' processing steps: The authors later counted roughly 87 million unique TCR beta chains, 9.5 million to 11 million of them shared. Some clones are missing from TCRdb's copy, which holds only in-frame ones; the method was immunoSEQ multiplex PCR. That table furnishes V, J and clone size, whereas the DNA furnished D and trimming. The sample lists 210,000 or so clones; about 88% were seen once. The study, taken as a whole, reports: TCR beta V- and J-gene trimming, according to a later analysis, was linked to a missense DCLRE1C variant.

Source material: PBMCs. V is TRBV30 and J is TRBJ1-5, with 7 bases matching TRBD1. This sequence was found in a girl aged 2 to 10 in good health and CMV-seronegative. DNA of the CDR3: TGTGCCTGGAGTGTACAGGGGCGGCTTAGTCAGCCCCAGCATTTT. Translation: CAWSVQGRLSQPQHF.